This entry describes one T cell receptor beta chain. Its matching antigen is unknown. This specimen comes from a study of T cells in Graves' hyperthyroidism and ophthalmopathy. Lactation, pregnancy, other autoimmune disease or uncontrolled infection excluded patients. Diagnostic decisions used clinical symptoms, serum thyroxine and TRAb, thyroid ultrasound and orbital computed tomography. This CDR3 spans 13 amino acids. Trimming stripped 4 bases from V and 7 bases from J, with 11 bases between. CDR1 and CDR2 (germline): SEHNR, FQNEAQ (reference sequence). Study-level results: Ophthalmopathy could be told apart from stable hyperthyroidism with a 13 V-J model. Most thyroid clonotypes that were expanded above 0.001 also turned up in blood.

The source material, RNA transcripts, was used to amplify TCR beta CDR3 regions. Using the HTBI primer set, a first-round RT-PCR was run on the TCR CDR3. TCRdb re-called the multiplex PCR reads through MiXCR, storing one row per CDR3 protein. The sample carries 550,000 to 700,000 distinct CDR3 sequences, around 46% recorded once. Sequencing was done on a sample of peripheral blood or thyroid tissue (not recorded which). The chain recombines TRBV7-9 with TRBJ1-5; no clear D. This receptor was identified in an adult woman with Graves' disease, either hyperthyroidism or ophthalmopathy (not recorded which). The CDR3 sequence is CASSYYPTQPQHF. As DNA, the CDR3 is TGTGCCAGCAGCTACTACCCGACCCAGCCCCAGCATTTT.